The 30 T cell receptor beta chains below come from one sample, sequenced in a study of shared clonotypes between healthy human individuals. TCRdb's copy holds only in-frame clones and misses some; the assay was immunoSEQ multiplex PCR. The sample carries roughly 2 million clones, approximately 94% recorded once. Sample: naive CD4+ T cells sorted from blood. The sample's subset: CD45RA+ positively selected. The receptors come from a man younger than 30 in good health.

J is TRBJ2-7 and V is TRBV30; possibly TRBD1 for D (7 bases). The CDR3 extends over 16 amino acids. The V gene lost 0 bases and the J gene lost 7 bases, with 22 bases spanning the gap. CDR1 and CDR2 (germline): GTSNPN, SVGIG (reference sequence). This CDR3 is CAWSVGRGNPGGEQYF. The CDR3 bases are TGTGCCTGGAGTGTTGGCAGGGGAAACCCAGGGGGGGAGCAGTACTTC.

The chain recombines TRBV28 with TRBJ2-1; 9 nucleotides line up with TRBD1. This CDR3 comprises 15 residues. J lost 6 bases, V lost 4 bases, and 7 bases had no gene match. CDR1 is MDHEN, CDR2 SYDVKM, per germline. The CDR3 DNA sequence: TGTGCCAGCAGTTCATCCCCGGGACAGGGCAATGAGCAGTTCTTC. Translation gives CASSSSPGQGNEQFF.

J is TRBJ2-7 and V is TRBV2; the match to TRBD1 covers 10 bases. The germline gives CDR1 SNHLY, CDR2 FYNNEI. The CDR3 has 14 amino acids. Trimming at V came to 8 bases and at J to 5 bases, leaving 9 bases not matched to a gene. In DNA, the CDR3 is TGTGCCAGCGGCCGACAGGGGGCTGGGGACGAGCAGTACTTC. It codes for CASGRQGAGDEQYF. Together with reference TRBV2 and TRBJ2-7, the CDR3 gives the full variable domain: EPEVTQTPSHQVTQMGQEVILRCVPISNHLYFYWYRQILGQKVEFLVSFYNNEISEKSEIFDDQFSVERPDGSNFTLKIRSTKLEDSAMYFCASGRQGAGDEQYFGPGTRLTVT.

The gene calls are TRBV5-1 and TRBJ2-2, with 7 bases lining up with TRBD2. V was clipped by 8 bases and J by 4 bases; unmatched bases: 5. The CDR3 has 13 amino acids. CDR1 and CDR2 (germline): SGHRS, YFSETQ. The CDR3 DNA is TGCGCCAGTCGATCGGGAGGCACCGGGGAGCTGTTTTTT. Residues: CASRSGGTGELFF.

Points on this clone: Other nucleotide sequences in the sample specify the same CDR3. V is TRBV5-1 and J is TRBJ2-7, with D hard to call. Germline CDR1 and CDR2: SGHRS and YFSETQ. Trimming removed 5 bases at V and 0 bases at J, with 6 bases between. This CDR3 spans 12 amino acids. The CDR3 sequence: CASSPTSYEQYF. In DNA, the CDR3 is TGCGCCAGCAGTCCGACCTCCTACGAGCAGTACTTC.

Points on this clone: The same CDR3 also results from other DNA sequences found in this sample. This CDR3 is CASSPMGYGYTF. The CDR3, as DNA: TGCGCCAGCAGCCCCATGGGCTATGGCTACACCTTC. V usage is TRBV5-1 and J usage is TRBJ1-2; D is unclear. Germline assignment: CDR1 SGHRS and CDR2 YFSETQ. V was trimmed by 4 bases and J by 4 bases, leaving 8 bases between them. CDR3 size: 12 residues.

The CDR3, as DNA: TGTGCCAGCAGCTTATTATCTAGCGGGAGGGCCCGGGAGACCCAGTACTTC. Its protein product is CASSLLSSGRARETQYF. This chain links TRBV7-2 with TRBJ2-5; 12 bases agree with TRBD2. Germline CDR1 SGHTA, CDR2 FQGNSA. V trimming: 2 bases; J trimming: 5 bases; junction bases outside the gene matches: 9. This CDR3 has 17 residues.

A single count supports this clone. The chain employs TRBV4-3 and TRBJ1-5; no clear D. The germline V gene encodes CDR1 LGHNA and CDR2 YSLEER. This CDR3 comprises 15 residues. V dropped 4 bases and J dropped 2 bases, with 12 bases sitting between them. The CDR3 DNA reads TGCGCCAGCAGCCCCGCCCTTATGGGCAATCAGCCCCAGCATTTT. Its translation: CASSPALMGNQPQHF.

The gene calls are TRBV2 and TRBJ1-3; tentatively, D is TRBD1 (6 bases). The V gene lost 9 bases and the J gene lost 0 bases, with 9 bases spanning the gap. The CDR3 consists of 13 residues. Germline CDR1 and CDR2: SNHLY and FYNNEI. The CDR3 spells CASRDTSGNTIYF. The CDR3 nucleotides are TGTGCCAGTCGGGACACCTCTGGAAACACCATATATTTT.

Here the CDR3 DNA reads TGTGCCACGTCGACAGGGTACCAAGAGACCCAGTACTTC. Its protein product is CATSTGYQETQYF. This chain uses TRBV10-3 with TRBJ2-5, with TRBD1 matching 7 bases. The trim removed 10 bases at V and 0 bases at J, leaving 5 bases unmatched. CDR1 is ENHRY and CDR2 is SYGVKD in the germline V gene. The CDR3 runs 13 residues.

For the CDR3, the DNA is TGTGCCAGTAGTCCAACCGGGTACGGTCAGCCCCAGCATTTT. It is translated as CASSPTGYGQPQHF. The genes are TRBV19 and TRBJ1-5; no reliable D call. The ends were cut back, 5 bases at V and 6 bases at J, with 14 bases in the middle. Germline CDR1 LNHDA, CDR2 SQIVND (reference sequence). This CDR3 is 14 amino acids long.

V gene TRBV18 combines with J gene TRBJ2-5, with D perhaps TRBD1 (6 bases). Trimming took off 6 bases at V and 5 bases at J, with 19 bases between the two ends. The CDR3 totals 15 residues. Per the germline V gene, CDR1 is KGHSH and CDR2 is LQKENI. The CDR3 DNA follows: TGTGCCAGCTCGCTCGGATTCAGGGGAAGGGAGACCCAGTACTTC. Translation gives CASSLGFRGRETQYF.

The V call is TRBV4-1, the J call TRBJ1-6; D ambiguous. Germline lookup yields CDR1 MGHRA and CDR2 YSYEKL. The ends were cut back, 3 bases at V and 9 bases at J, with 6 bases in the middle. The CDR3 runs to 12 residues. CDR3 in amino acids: CASSHGSSPLHF. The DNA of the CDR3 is TGCGCCAGCAGCCACGGGTCTTCACCCCTCCACTTT.

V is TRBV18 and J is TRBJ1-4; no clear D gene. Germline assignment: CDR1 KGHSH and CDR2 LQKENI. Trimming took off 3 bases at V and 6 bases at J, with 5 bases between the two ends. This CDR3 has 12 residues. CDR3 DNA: TGTGCCAGCTCACCGGGAGATGAAAAACTGTTTTTT. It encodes CASSPGDEKLFF.

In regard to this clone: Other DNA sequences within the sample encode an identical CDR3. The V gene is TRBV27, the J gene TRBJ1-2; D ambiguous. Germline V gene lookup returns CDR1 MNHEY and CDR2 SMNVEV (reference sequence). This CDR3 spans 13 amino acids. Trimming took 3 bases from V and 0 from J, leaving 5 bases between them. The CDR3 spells CASSFAANYGYTF. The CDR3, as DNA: TGTGCCAGCAGTTTCGCAGCTAACTATGGCTACACCTTC.

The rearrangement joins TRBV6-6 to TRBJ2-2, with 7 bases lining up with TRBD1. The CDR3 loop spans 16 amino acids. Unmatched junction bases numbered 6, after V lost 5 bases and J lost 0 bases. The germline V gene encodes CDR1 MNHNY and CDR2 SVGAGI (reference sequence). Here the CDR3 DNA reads TGTGCCAGCAGTCCACCGGGACAGACGAACACCGGGGAGCTGTTTTTT. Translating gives CASSPPGQTNTGELFF.

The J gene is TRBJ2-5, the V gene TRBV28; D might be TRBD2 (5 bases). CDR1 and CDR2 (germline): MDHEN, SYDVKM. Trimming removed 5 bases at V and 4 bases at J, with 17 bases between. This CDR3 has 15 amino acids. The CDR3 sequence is CASSVSLGGGETQYF. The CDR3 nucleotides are TGTGCCAGCAGTGTTTCTTTAGGAGGCGGAGAGACCCAGTACTTC.

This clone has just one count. CDR3 protein: CASSRQGLTEAFF. In DNA, the CDR3 is TGTGCCAGCAGTAGACAGGGTCTGACTGAAGCTTTCTTT. The rearrangement uses TRBV6-1 and TRBJ1-1; 7 positions match TRBD1. This CDR3 contains 13 residues. With 5 bases clipped from V and 5 bases from J, the junction kept 5 bases outside the gene matches. CDR1 is MNHNS, CDR2 SASEGT, per germline.

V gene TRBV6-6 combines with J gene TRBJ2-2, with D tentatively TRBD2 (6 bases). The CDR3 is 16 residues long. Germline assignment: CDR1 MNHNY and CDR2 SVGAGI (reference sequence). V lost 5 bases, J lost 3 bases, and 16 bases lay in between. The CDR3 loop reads CASSARGYSDTGELFF. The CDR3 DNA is TGTGCCAGCAGTGCCCGGGGGTATTCGGACACCGGGGAGCTGTTTTTT.

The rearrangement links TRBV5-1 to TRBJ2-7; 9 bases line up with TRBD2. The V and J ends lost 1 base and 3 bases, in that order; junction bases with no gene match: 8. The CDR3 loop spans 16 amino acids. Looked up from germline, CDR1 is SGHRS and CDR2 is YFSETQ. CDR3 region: CASSLLPASGNYEQYF. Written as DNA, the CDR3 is TGCGCCAGCAGCTTGTTGCCGGCTAGCGGGAACTACGAGCAGTACTTC.

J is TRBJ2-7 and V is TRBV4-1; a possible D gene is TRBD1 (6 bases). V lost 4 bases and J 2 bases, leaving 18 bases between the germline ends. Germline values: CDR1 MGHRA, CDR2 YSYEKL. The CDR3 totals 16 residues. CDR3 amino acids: CASSLTVGTSTYEQYF. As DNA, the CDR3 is TGCGCCAGCAGCCTCACGGTGGGGACATCGACCTACGAGCAGTACTTC.

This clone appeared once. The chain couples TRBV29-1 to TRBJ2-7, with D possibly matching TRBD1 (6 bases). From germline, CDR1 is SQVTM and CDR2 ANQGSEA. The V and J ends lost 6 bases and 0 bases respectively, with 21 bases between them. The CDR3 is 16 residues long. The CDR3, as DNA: TGCAGCGTATGGTTTTACCGGGACAAGAGCTCCTACGAGCAGTACTTC. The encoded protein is CSVWFYRDKSSYEQYF.

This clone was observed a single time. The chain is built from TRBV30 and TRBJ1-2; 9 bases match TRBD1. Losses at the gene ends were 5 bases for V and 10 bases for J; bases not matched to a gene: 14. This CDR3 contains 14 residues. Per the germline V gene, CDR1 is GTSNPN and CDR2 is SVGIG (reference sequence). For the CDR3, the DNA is TGTGCCTGGGGTGCCCCCGGGACAGGGCTTGACTACACCTTC. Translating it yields CAWGAPGTGLDYTF.

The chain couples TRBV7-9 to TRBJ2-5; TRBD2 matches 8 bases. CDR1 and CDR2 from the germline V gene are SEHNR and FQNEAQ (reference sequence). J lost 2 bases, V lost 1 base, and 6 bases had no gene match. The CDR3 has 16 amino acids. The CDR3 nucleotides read TGTGCCAGCAGCTTAGGGAGCGGGGGCCTACAAGAGACCCAGTACTTC. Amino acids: CASSLGSGGLQETQYF.

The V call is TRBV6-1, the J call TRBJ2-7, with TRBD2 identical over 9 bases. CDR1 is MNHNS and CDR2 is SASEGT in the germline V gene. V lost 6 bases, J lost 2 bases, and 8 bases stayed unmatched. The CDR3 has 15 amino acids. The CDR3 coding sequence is TGTGCCAGCAGCGTACCGGCGGGAGGGCCCTACGAGCAGTACTTC. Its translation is CASSVPAGGPYEQYF.

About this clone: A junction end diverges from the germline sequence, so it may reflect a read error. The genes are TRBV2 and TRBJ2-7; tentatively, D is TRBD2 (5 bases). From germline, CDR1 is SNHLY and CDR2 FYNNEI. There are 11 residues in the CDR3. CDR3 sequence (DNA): TGTGTCAGCGGCAGGTTGGACGAGCAGTACTTC. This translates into CVSGRLDEQYF.

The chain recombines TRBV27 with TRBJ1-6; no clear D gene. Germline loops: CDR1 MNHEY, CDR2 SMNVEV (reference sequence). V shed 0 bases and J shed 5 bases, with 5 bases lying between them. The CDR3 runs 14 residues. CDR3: CASSLSRHNSPLHF. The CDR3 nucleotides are TGTGCCAGCAGTTTATCCAGGCATAATTCACCCCTCCACTTT.

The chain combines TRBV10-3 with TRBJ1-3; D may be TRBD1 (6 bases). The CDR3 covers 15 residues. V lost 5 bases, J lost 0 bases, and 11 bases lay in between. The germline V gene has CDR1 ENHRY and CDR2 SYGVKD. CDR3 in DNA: TGTGCCATCAGTATTACAGGGAGCTCTGGAAACACCATATATTTT. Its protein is CAISITGSSGNTIYF.

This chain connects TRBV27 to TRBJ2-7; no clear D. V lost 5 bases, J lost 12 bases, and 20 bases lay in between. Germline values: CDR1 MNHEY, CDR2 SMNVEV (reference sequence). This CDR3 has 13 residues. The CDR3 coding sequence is TGTGCCAGCAGTACGGACCGAAAATCCGGGCCGTACTTC. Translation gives CASSTDRKSGPYF.

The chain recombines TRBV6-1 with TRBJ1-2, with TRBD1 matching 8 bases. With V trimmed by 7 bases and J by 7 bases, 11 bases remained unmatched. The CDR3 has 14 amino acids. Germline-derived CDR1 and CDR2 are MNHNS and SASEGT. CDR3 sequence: CASNPTGDASGYTF. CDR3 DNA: TGTGCCAGCAACCCGACAGGGGACGCGAGTGGCTACACCTTC.